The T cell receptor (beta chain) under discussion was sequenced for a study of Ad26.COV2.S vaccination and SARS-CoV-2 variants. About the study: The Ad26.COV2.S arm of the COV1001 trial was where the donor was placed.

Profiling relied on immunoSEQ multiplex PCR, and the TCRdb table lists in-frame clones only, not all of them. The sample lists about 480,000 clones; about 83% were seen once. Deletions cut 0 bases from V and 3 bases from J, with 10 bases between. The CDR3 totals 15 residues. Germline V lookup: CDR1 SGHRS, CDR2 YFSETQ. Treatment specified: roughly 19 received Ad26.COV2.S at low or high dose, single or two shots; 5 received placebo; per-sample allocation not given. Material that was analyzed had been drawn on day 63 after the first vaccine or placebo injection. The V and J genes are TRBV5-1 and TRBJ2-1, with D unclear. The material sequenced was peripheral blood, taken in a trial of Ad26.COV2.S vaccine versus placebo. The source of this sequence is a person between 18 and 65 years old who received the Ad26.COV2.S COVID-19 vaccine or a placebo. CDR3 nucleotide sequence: TGCGCCAGCAGCTTGGCCGGTGACTTCTACAATGAGCAGTTCTTC. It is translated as CASSLAGDFYNEQFF. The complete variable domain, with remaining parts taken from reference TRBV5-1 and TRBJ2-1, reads KAGVTQTPRYLIKTRGQQVTLSCSPISGHRSVSWYQQTPGQGLQFLFEYFSETQRNKGNFPGRFSGRQFSNSRSEMNVSTLELGDSALYLCASSLAGDFYNEQFFGPGTRLTVL.